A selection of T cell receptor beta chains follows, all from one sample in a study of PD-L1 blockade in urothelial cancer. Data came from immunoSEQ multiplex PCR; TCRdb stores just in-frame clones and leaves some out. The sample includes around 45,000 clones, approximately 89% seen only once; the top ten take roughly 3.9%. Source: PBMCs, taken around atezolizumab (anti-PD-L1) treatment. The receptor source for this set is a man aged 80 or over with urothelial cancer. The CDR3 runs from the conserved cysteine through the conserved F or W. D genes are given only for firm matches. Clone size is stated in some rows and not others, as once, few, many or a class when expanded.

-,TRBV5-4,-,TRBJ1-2,TGTGCCAGCAAGGAGGGCGGATCGTGGGGCTACACCTTC,CASKEGGSWGYTF
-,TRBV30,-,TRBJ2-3,TGTGCCTGGAGTCCTCCCGGGACTGCCCGCCGAGTGAAGCAGTATTTT,CAWSPPGTARRVKQYF
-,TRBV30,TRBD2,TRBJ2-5,TGTGCCTGGGTGCCGGGACTAGCGGTTCAAGAGACCCAGTACTTC,CAWVPGLAVQETQYF
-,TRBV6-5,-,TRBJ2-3,TGTGCCAGCAGTTACAGGGGGGGACTCACAGATACGCAGTATTTT,CASSYRGGLTDTQYF
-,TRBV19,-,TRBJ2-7,TGTGCCAGTAGTATGCAGGGGGCGGGGGTCTACGAGCAGTACTTC,CASSMQGAGVYEQYF
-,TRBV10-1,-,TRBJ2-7,TGCGCCAGCAGTGATACTGCCTACGAGCAGTACTTC,CASSDTAYEQYF
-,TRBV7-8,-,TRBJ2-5,TGTGCCAGCAGCCCGGGCGGGATAGGGGAGACCCAGTACTTC,CASSPGGIGETQYF
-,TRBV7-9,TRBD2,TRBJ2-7,TGTGCCAGCAGCTTAGCGTTGGGACTAGCGGGCTCCTACGAGCAGTACTTC,CASSLALGLAGSYEQYF
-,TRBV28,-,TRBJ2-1,TGTGCCAGCAGTTTCCCCTCCTTTGAGCAGTTCTTC,CASSFPSFEQFF
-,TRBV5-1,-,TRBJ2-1,TGCGCCAGCACCGATTCCGGCAATGAGCAGTTCTTC,CASTDSGNEQFF
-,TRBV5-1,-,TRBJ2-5,TGCGCCAGCAGCTTGGATGGGGGGGGGCGAGAGACCCAGTACTTC,CASSLDGGGRETQYF
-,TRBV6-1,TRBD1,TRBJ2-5,TGTGCCAGCAGTGCAGACGTTCAAAGGACAGGGGAGACCCAGTACTTC,CASSADVQRTGETQYF
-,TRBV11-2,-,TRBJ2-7,TGTGCCAGCAGCTCCAGACGACAGATAAACTACGAGCAGTACTTC,CASSSRRQINYEQYF
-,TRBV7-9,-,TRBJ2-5,TGTGCCAGCAGCCCACCTCCCCGACAGGGAGGAGAGACCCAGTACTTC,CASSPPPRQGGETQYF
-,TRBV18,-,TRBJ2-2,TGTGCCAGCTCACCGAGGGACACCGGGGAGCTGTTTTTT,CASSPRDTGELFF
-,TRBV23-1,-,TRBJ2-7,TGCGCCAGCAGTCAATCGGGGCAGGGAACAATAACCTACGAGCAGTACTTC,CASSQSGQGTITYEQYF
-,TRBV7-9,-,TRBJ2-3,TGTGCCAGCAGCCAGGGTGCGGGGCGCACAGATACGCAGTATTTT,CASSQGAGRTDTQYF
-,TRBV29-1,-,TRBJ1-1,TGCAGCGTGTATAACGACAAACACACTGAAGCTTTCTTT,CSVYNDKHTEAFF
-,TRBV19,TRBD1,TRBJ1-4,TGTGCCAGCTCGGACAGGCAGGGGGAAAAACTGTTTTTT,CASSDRQGEKLFF
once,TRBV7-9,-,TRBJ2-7,TGTGCCAGCAGCGCGGCAGGGATGGGTACTTACGAGCAGTACTTC,CASSAAGMGTYEQYF
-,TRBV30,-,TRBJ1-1,TGTGCCTGGAGTGCCCAGGGTAACACTGAAGCTTTCTTT,CAWSAQGNTEAFF
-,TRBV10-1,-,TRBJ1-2,TGCCAGGGCGGGGGGTATGGCTACACCTTC,CQGGGYGYTF
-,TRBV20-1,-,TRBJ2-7,TGCAGTGCTAGCGAGTACGAGCAGTACTTC,CSASEYEQYF
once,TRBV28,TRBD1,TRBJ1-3,TGTGCCAGCAGTGCGGGACAGGGGTCTGGAAACACCATATATTTT,CASSAGQGSGNTIYF
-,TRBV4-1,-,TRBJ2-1,TGCGCCAGCAGCCAAGGGGCGGGGGCCTCTGCCTCTTGGGGCGATGAGCAGTTCTTC,CASSQGAGASASWGDEQFF
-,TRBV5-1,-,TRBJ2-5,TGCGCCAGCAGCTTGGGGGGAGCTAAAGAGACCCAGTACTTC,CASSLGGAKETQYF
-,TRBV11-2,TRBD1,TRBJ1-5,TGTGCCAGCAGCCCGGGGACAGTAGGCAATCAGCCCCAGCATTTT,CASSPGTVGNQPQHF
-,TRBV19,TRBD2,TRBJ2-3,TGTGCCAGTAGGGTAGCGGGAGGCCCCACAGATACGCAGTATTTT,CASRVAGGPTDTQYF
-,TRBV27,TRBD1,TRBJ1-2,TGTGCCAGCAGTTTTTCCCGGGCCAGGGGGGTTAACTATGGCTACACCTTC,CASSFSRARGVNYGYTF
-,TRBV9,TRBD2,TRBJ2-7,TGTGCCAGCAGCGTAGAGAAAGGGACTAGCGGGACCTACGAGCAGTACTTC,CASSVEKGTSGTYEQYF
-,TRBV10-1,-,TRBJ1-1,TGCGCCAGCAGGGGCGACAGCGACACTGAAGCTTTCTTT,CASRGDSDTEAFF
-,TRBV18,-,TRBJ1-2,TGTGCCAGCTCACCACGAACAGATTACTATGGCTACACCTTC,CASSPRTDYYGYTF
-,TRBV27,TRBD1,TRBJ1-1,TGTGCCAGCAGTCCTTACAGGGGGACGAACACTGAAGCTTTCTTT,CASSPYRGTNTEAFF
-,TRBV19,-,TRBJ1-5,TGTGCCAGTAGGGCTCTACAGGGTGGCAATCAGCCCCAGCATTTT,CASRALQGGNQPQHF
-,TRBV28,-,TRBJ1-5,TGTGCCAGCAGTTTATTCTTCCAGCCCCAGCATTTT,CASSLFFQPQHF
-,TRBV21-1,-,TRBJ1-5,TGTGCCAGCAGCAAGAAACAGGGTACGAATCAGCCCCAGCATTTT,CASSKKQGTNQPQHF
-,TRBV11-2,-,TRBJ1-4,TGTGCCAGCAGCTTAGCACAGGGCTCGAATGAAAAACTGTTTTTT,CASSLAQGSNEKLFF
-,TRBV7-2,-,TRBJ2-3,TGTGCCAGCAGCTTAGGGGGGCGGGATACGCAGTATTTT,CASSLGGRDTQYF
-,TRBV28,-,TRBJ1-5,TGTGCCAGCAGTTTTCCCGGAGGGCATCAGCCCCAGCATTTT,CASSFPGGHQPQHF
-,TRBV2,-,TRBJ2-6,TGTGCCGCACAGGCCTCTGGGGCCAACGTCCTGACTTTC,CAAQASGANVLTF
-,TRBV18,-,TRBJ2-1,TGTGCCAGCTCACCACCCGTGGGGGCCGAGGAGCAGTTCTTC,CASSPPVGAEEQFF
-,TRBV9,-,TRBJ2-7,TGTGCCAGCAGCGTAGGTCTAGGAGCCTACGAGCAGTACTTC,CASSVGLGAYEQYF
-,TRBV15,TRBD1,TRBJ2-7,TGTGCCACCAGCAGGGCTGGGACAGGGTTGTCCTACGAGCAGTACTTC,CATSRAGTGLSYEQYF
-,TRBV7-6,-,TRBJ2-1,TGTGCCAGCAGCCGAAGGGACTCAGTGGGGTTAAGCTCCTACAATGAGCAGTTCTTC,CASSRRDSVGLSSYNEQFF
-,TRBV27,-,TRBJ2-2,TGTGCCAGCAGTTTATCATCCAGGGGGAGGTCCGGGGAGCTGTTTTTT,CASSLSSRGRSGELFF
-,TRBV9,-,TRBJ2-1,TGTGCCAGTAACCGCGTCCCGGGGGTGAACTCCTACAATGAGCAGTTCTTC,CASNRVPGVNSYNEQFF
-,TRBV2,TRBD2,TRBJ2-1,TGTGCCAGCTCTGTCCAGCGGGGGGAGGCCAGTGAGCAGTTCTTC,CASSVQRGEASEQFF
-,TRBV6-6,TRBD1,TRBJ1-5,TGTGCCAGCAGAGCAGGGGGAAGCAATCAGCCCCAGCATTTT,CASRAGGSNQPQHF
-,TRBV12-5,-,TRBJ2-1,TGTGCTAGTGGTTTCCGCGGGAATGAGCAGTTCTTC,CASGFRGNEQFF
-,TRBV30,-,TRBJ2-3,TGTGCCTGGAGTGGAGGAGGGAGGCCATCAGGCACAGATACGCAGTATTTT,CAWSGGGRPSGTDTQYF
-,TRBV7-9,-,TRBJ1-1,TGTGCCAGCAGCTTAGCGCGAGGTGAAGCTTTCTTT,CASSLARGEAFF
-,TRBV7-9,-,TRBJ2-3,TGTGCCAGCAGCTTACTTTACACAGATACGCAGTATTTT,CASSLLYTDTQYF
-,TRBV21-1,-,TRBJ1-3,TGTGCCAGCAGCAAAGACGTGCCCGTCCCGAGGGAGTCTGGAAACACCATATATTTT,CASSKDVPVPRESGNTIYF
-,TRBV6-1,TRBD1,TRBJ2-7,TGTGCCAGCAGTGTAACCCTTGGACAGGGAGTAGGAGAGCAGTACTTC,CASSVTLGQGVGEQYF